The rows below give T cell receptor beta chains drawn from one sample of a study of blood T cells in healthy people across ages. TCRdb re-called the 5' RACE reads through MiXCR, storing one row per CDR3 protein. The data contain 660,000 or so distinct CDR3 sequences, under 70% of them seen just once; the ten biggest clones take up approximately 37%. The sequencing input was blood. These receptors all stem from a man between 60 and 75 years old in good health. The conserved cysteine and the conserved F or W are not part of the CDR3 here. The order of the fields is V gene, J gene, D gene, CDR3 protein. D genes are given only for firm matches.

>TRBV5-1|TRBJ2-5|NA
ASSFQLAQKETQY
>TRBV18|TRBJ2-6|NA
ASSTFRGSGANVLT
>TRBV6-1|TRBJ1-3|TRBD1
ASTRRGTGSFLRPGNTIY
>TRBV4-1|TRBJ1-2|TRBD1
ASSPALDRGRTRGYT
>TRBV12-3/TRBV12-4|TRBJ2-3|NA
ASRSSGSTDTQY
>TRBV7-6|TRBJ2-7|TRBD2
ASSLALAGGEQY
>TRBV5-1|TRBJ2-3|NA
ASWGHGFGDTQY
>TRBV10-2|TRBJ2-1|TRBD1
ASSDPGQGANEQF
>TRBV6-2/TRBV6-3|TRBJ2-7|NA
ASSFGEYLEQY
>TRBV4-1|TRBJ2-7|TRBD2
ASSQDPGLAGYEQY